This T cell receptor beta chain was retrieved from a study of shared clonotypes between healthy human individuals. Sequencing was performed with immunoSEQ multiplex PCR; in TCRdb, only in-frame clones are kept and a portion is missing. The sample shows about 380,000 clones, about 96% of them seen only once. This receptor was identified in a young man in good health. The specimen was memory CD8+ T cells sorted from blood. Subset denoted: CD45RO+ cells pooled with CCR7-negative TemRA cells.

CDR3 in DNA: TGTGCCAGCAGTCGTCGACAGGTTCCCTACGAGCAGTACTTC. Translated, it gives CASSRRQVPYEQYF. The chain couples TRBV6-5 to TRBJ2-7; D is possibly TRBD1 (6 bases). Germline loops: CDR1 MNHEY, CDR2 SVGAGI. V lost 5 bases, J lost 2 bases, and 13 bases lay in between. The CDR3 spans 14 residues.